The 2 T cell receptor beta chains in this list originate from one sample, sequenced in a study of T cells in Graves' hyperthyroidism and ophthalmopathy. Researchers took RNA transcripts and amplified the TCR beta CDR3 regions from them. The primer set for the first-round RT-PCR of the TCR CDR3 was HTBI. Via MiXCR, TCRdb re-called the multiplex PCR reads, giving one row per CDR3 protein. The sample lists a few hundred thousand distinct CDR3 sequences, about a sixth occurring once. The sequenced material came from blood. The receptors were sampled from a woman between 18 and 29 years old with Graves' hyperthyroidism.

This clonotype was seen many times. The chain joins TRBV7-2 to TRBJ2-6; D is unclear. From germline, CDR1 is SGHTA and CDR2 FQGNSA. The CDR3 is made up of 17 amino acids. V lost 0 bases and J lost 0, with 9 bases in between. The DNA for the CDR3 is TGTGCCAGCAGCTTAGCGGGAAGGGCCTCTGGGGCCAACGTCCTGACTTTC. It is translated as CASSLAGRASGANVLTF.

Ten or more counts support this clonotype. The rearrangement joins TRBV2 to TRBJ1-2, with 10 bases lining up with TRBD1. Trimming at V came to 2 bases and at J to 3 bases, leaving 9 bases not matched to a gene. This CDR3 spans 17 amino acids. Germline V gives CDR1 SNHLY, CDR2 FYNNEI. CDR3 nucleotides: TGTGCCAGCAGTGAAACGGACAGGGGGTTGAGGGACTATGGCTACACCTTC. Translating gives CASSETDRGLRDYGYTF.